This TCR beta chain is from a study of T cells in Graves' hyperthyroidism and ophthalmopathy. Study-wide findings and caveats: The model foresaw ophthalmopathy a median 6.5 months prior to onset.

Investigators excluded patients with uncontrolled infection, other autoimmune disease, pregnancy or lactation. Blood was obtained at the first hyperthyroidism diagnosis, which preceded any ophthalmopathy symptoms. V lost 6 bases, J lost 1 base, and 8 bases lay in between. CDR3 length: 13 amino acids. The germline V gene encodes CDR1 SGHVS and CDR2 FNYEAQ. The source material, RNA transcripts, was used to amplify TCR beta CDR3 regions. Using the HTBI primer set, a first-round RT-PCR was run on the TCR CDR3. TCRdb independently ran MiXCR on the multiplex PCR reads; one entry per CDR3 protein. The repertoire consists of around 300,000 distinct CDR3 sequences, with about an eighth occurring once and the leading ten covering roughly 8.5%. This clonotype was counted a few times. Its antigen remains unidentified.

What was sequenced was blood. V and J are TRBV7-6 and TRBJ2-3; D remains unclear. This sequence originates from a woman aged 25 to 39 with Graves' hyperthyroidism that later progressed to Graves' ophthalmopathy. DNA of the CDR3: TGTGCCAGCAGTGGTCAGGGCACAGATACGCAGTATTTT. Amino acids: CASSGQGTDTQYF.